The entry below gives a single TCR beta chain sequence along with its context. No antigen is known for it. The CDR3 covers 12 residues. Germline assignment: CDR1 ENHRY and CDR2 SYGVKD. The junction had 10 bases not matched to a gene; V was cut back by 11 bases and J by 8 bases. The data are from a study of CD8+ T cells in alopecia areata. Study observations and caveats: Possibly as an HLA-related effect, TCR sharing across patients appeared less clear than in mice.

TCR sequencing used cDNA made by reverse transcription of extracted RNA. The assay was immunoSEQ multiplex PCR, and TCRdb's table has in-frame clones only and misses some. The table has 65,000 to 95,000 clones, approximately 50% seen once. Samples from alopecia areata patients were lesional scalp punch biopsies and peripheral blood. This TCR was recovered from a human donor with alopecia areata. What was sequenced was NKG2D-high CD8+ T cells sorted from blood. V is TRBV10-3 and J is TRBJ1-2, with 8 bases lining up with TRBD1. The CDR3 spells CAGTGTGVGYTF. In nucleotides, the CDR3 is TGTGCCGGAACCGGGACAGGAGTCGGCTACACCTTC.